This TCR beta chain came from a study of T cell responses to AZD1222 COVID-19 vaccine. Study-wide points: Following two doses of AZD1222, Spike-specific TCR breadth and depth rose. Vaccine-associated CD4 TCRs spanned spike, dominant at 160-218 and 743-854. Only 5 to 7 AZD1222 recipients tested seropositive at baseline.

Measured with immunoSEQ multiplex PCR; TCRdb has only the in-frame clones, and not every one. The sample shows about 35,000 clones, approximately 90% of them seen only once. In the case of this clone: Its antigen is unknown.

The V segment lost 3 bases and the J segment 3 bases; nucleotides outside the gene matches: 9. Germline CDR1 reads LNHDA; CDR2 reads SQIVND (reference sequence). The CDR3 consists of 16 residues. This receptor was identified in an adult who received the AZD1222 COVID-19 vaccine. The V gene is TRBV19, the J gene TRBJ2-7; 9 bases line up with TRBD1. The source material was peripheral blood, sampled 28 days after the second AZD1222 dose. The CDR3 sequence: CASSIGADRGLYEQYF. The CDR3 DNA reads as TGTGCCAGTAGTATTGGGGCGGACAGGGGACTCTACGAGCAGTACTTC.